This entry lists 25 T cell receptor beta chains sequenced from one sample in a study of identical twins. Each CDR3 protein is one row after TCRdb ran MiXCR on the 5' RACE reads. This table has 510,000 or so distinct CDR3 sequences, over 12% appearing once. The same data also went into a second study, on yellow fever vaccine responses in identical twins.

Sequencing used CD4+ T cells sorted from blood. The source of these receptors is a woman in her late teens or twenties in good health.

This clonotype showed up many times. This chain links TRBV28 with TRBJ1-6; D call uncertain. Germline loops: CDR1 MDHEN, CDR2 SYDVKM. CDR3 length: 12 residues. V lost 6 bases and J 7 bases, leaving 7 bases between the germline ends. The DNA of the CDR3 is TGTGCCAGCAGGGCCCCCAATTCACCCCTCCACTTT. Protein sequence: CASRAPNSPLHF.

The rearrangement joins TRBV5-4 to TRBJ1-1; no clear D. CDR1 is SGHNT, CDR2 YYREEE, per germline (reference sequence). Between the trimmed V and J ends, which lost 0 bases and 0 bases, there was a span of 9 bases. CDR3 length: 15 amino acids. CDR3 residues: CASSLAVTMNTEAFF. CDR3 bases: TGTGCCAGCAGCTTGGCCGTCACTATGAACACTGAAGCTTTCTTT. The whole variable domain, filled in from reference TRBV5-4 and TRBJ1-1, reads ETGVTQSPTHLIKTRGQQVTLRCSSQSGHNTVSWYQQALGQGPQFIFQYYREEENGRGNFPPRFSGLQFPNYSSELNVNALELDDSALYLCASSLAVTMNTEAFFGQGTRLTVV.

The table lists this clonotype with a few counts. The rearrangement links TRBV10-3 to TRBJ2-1, with 13 positions matching TRBD2. Germline lookup yields CDR1 ENHRY and CDR2 SYGVKD. CDR3 length: 17 residues. Losses at the gene ends were 5 bases for V and 9 bases for J; bases not matched to a gene: 13. The DNA of the CDR3 is TGTGCCATCAGTCCCTCGACTAGGACTAGCGGGAGCAGTGAGCAGTTCTTC. It encodes CAISPSTRTSGSSEQFF.

This clonotype came up a few times. V gene TRBV20-1 combines with J gene TRBJ2-2; TRBD1 matches 9 bases. CDR1 is DFQATT, CDR2 SNEGSKA, per germline (reference sequence). CDR3 size: 17 residues. V trimming: 0 bases; J trimming: 5 bases; junction bases outside the gene matches: 10. Here the CDR3 reads CSARDGTGTGRTGELFF. CDR3 coding DNA: TGCAGTGCTAGAGACGGGACCGGGACAGGGCGGACCGGGGAGCTGTTTTTT.

This clonotype turned up a few times. The chain is built from TRBV5-1 and TRBJ2-1, with D maybe TRBD1 (7 bases). CDR3 size: 14 residues. The germline gives CDR1 SGHRS, CDR2 YFSETQ. Trimming pared 4 bases from V and 6 bases from J, leaving 14 bases between. The CDR3 protein is CASSLATGPNEQFF. CDR3 in DNA: TGCGCCAGCAGCCTAGCGACAGGGCCCAATGAGCAGTTCTTC.

This clonotype was observed once. Sequence at one end of the junction differs from germline and may be a read error. The rearrangement uses TRBV24-1 and TRBJ2-2; 11 nucleotides line up with TRBD2. Looked up from germline, CDR1 is KGHDR and CDR2 is SFDVKD. The CDR3 runs to 22 residues. CDR3 region: CATCDPVPGRIAGGRYAGELFF. CDR3 in DNA: TGTGCCACCTGTGATCCGGTCCCGGGACGAATAGCGGGGGGGCGTTACGCCGGGGAGCTGTTTTTT.

The V gene is TRBV12-3 or TRBV12-4, the J gene TRBJ2-1; 9 nucleotides line up with TRBD2. The CDR3 totals 15 residues. V gave up 6 bases and J gave up 0 bases; unmatched junction bases: 3. CDR3 bases: TGTGCCAGCAGGACTAGCGGCCACTCCTACAATGAGCAGTTCTTC. It codes for CASRTSGHSYNEQFF.

The rearrangement links TRBV5-8 to TRBJ1-1, with D perhaps matching TRBD1 (5 bases). V was cut by 7 bases and J by 1 base, with 17 bases left in between. CDR1 is SGHTS and CDR2 is YDEGEE in the germline V gene. The length of the CDR3 is 15 residues. CDR3 loop: CASSKGKHRNTEAFF. CDR3 coding DNA: TGTGCCAGCTCAAAGGGGAAGCATAGGAACACTGAAGCTTTCTTT.

This clonotype appeared a few times. V and J are TRBV7-2 and TRBJ2-1; D may be TRBD1 or TRBD2 (7 bases each). The CDR3 spans 16 residues. Looked up from germline, CDR1 is SGHTA and CDR2 is FQGNSA. V was shortened by 4 bases and J by 7 bases, with 20 bases between the two germline ends. The CDR3 is CASSSGGQPTLNEQFF. CDR3 bases: TGTGCCAGCAGCTCGGGGGGACAGCCGACATTGAATGAGCAGTTCTTC.

The J gene is TRBJ1-2, the V gene TRBV29-1; 7 bases agree with TRBD1. The J segment lost 4 bases and the V segment lost 7 bases, leaving 3 bases of the junction unmatched. Germline V lookup: CDR1 SQVTM, CDR2 ANQGSEA. The CDR3 covers 11 residues. Here the CDR3 DNA reads TGCAGCGGTCGGGACAGCTATGGCTACACCTTC. Encoded protein: CSGRDSYGYTF.

The rearrangement joins TRBV6-2 or TRBV6-3 to TRBJ1-1, with D uncertain. V lost 0 bases and J lost 0, with 8 bases in between. CDR3 length: 15 amino acids. The germline CDR1 and CDR2 sequences are MNHEY and SVGEGT. The CDR3 loop reads CASSYSLGLNTEAFF. The CDR3 DNA is TGTGCCAGCAGTTACTCGTTGGGCTTGAACACTGAAGCTTTCTTT.

The chain uses TRBV6-2 or TRBV6-3 and TRBJ2-3, with 8 bases aligning to TRBD2. Germline-derived CDR1 and CDR2 are MNHEY and SVGEGT. The ends lost 11 bases at V and 4 bases at J; junction bases unmatched: 11. CDR3 length: 14 residues. The chain's CDR3 is CASSSGSTADTQYF. The CDR3 region has the DNA TGTGCCTCCTCAAGCGGGAGTACGGCAGATACGCAGTATTTT.

The chain carries TRBV24-1 and TRBJ2-7; a possible D gene is TRBD2 (6 bases). The germline V and J ends were trimmed by 8 bases and 6 bases, with 16 bases remaining between them. Germline V lookup: CDR1 KGHDR, CDR2 SFDVKD. This CDR3 spans 13 amino acids. The CDR3 sequence: CATTGSRGGEQYF. CDR3 nucleotides: TGTGCCACCACGGGGTCTAGGGGAGGCGAGCAGTACTTC.

To note about this clonotype: Possible read error: a much larger clone is one base away. The V call is TRBV9, the J call TRBJ2-1, with 9 bases fitting TRBD1. Germline V lookup: CDR1 SGDLS, CDR2 YYNGEE. CDR3 length equals 15 residues. V dropped 2 bases and J dropped 3; count of bases not matched to a gene: 3. This chain's CDR3 is CASSVRDRDYNEQFF. CDR3 in DNA: TGTGCCAGCAGCGTCCGGGACAGGGACTACAATGAGCAGTTCTTC.

A note on this clonotype: It may be a read error: a sequence one base away is much more abundant. V gene TRBV6-5 combines with J gene TRBJ1-6; TRBD1 aligns across 9 bases. CDR3 length: 16 residues. Germline CDR1 is MNHEY and CDR2 is SVGAGI. The CDR3 bases are TGTGCCAGCAGTTCCCGGACAGGGGAAGGGAATTCACCCGTCCACTTT. It yields the protein CASSSRTGEGNSPVHF.

This clonotype was counted only a few times. The rearrangement joins TRBV3-1 to TRBJ2-3; D might be TRBD2 (6 bases). The CDR3 sequence is 16 residues long. The V end was cut by 5 bases, the J end by 3 bases, with 18 bases between. Germline CDR1 LGHDT, CDR2 YNNKEL (reference sequence). The CDR3 DNA reads TGTGCCAGCAGCTATCGAGCGGGTTCGGTAACAGATACGCAGTATTTT. Protein sequence: CASSYRAGSVTDTQYF.

V usage is TRBV6-1 and J usage is TRBJ2-5; TRBD1 matches at 8 bases. Germline CDR1 is MNHNS and CDR2 is SASEGT. This CDR3 is 15 amino acids long. V lost 5 bases and J lost 2; bases outside the gene matches: 7. CDR3 residues: CASSKLDRVQETQYF. CDR3 nucleotide sequence: TGTGCCAGCAGTAAACTGGACAGGGTTCAAGAGACCCAGTACTTC.

There are a few counts of this clonotype. The chain recombines TRBV3-1 with TRBJ2-1; 9 bases align to TRBD2. Germline CDR1 reads LGHDT; CDR2 reads YNNKEL (reference sequence). This CDR3 spans 17 amino acids. Germline trimming cut 0 bases from V and 8 bases from J; bases unmatched to any gene: 11. The CDR3 reads CASSQDKLAGTPHEQFF. The CDR3 nucleotides read TGTGCCAGCAGCCAAGATAAGCTAGCGGGAACGCCACATGAGCAGTTCTTC.

This clonotype has just a few counts. The CDR3 sequence is CSATSSAGAYEQYF. The CDR3 DNA reads TGCAGTGCTACATCATCAGCGGGAGCCTACGAGCAGTACTTC. V usage is TRBV20-1 and J usage is TRBJ2-7; the match to TRBD2 covers 8 bases. The CDR3 contains 14 residues. Germline CDR1 is DFQATT and CDR2 is SNEGSKA (reference sequence). V gave up 4 bases and J gave up 2 bases; unmatched junction bases: 7.

The chain joins TRBV20-1 to TRBJ2-3; 12 bases align to TRBD2. This CDR3 contains 14 residues. V shed 3 bases, J shed 4 bases, and the junction held 2 bases outside the gene matches. Germline-derived CDR1 and CDR2 are DFQATT and SNEGSKA (reference sequence). The CDR3 sequence: CSARTSGSSDTQYF. DNA of the CDR3: TGCAGTGCTAGGACTAGCGGGAGTTCAGATACGCAGTATTTT.

In its sample, this clonotype was seen a few times. V gene TRBV5-1 combines with J gene TRBJ1-1; weak D call: TRBD1 (5 bases). This CDR3 region has 13 residues. The V end was cut by 4 bases, the J end by 0 bases, with 7 bases between. In germline, CDR1 is SGHRS, CDR2 YFSETQ. The CDR3 sequence: CASSKDMNTEAFF. For the CDR3, the DNA is TGCGCCAGCAGCAAGGACATGAACACTGAAGCTTTCTTT.

V is TRBV6-5 and J is TRBJ1-4, with TRBD1 as a possible D gene (5 bases). This CDR3 region has 14 residues. V dropped 2 bases and J dropped 2 bases, with 6 bases sitting between them. CDR1 and CDR2 (germline): MNHEY, SVGAGI. The CDR3 DNA reads as TGTGCCAGCAGTTACGGGGGGACTAATGAAAAACTGTTTTTT. It encodes CASSYGGTNEKLFF.

The chain carries TRBV29-1 and TRBJ2-3; no reliable D call. Per the germline V gene, CDR1 is SQVTM and CDR2 is ANQGSEA. CDR3 length: 11 residues. The V end was cut by 4 bases, the J end by 5 bases, with 7 bases between. The CDR3 DNA follows: TGCAGCGTTGTACCCTTAGATACGCAGTATTTT. Translated: CSVVPLDTQYF.

The V and J genes are TRBV24-1 and TRBJ2-3; D is undetermined. The ends were cut back, 5 bases at V and 7 bases at J, with 9 bases in the middle. The germline V gene has CDR1 KGHDR and CDR2 SFDVKD. CDR3 size: 12 residues. The CDR3 sequence is CATSADSYTQYF. The CDR3, as DNA: TGTGCCACCAGTGCAGACTCATATACGCAGTATTTT.

This clonotype has only a few counts. J is TRBJ1-1 and V is TRBV5-1; no definite D call. Trimming took 4 bases from V and 2 from J, leaving 15 bases between them. Germline-derived CDR1 and CDR2 are SGHRS and YFSETQ. The CDR3 consists of 15 residues. The CDR3 sequence is CASSGDPQPNTEAFF. CDR3 in DNA: TGCGCCAGCAGCGGAGACCCACAGCCTAACACTGAAGCTTTCTTT.